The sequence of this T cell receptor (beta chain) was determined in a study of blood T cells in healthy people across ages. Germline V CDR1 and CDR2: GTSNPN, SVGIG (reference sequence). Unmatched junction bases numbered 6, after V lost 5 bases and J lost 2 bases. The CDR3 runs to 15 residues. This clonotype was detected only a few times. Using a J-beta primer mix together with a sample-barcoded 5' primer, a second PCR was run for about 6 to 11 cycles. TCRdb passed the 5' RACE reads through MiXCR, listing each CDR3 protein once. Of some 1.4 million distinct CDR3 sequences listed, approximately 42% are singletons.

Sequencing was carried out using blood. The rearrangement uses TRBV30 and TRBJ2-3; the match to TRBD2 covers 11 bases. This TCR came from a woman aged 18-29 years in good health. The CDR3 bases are TGTGCCTGGGGGGGGACTAGCGGAGTCACAGATACGCAGTATTTT. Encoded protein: CAWGGTSGVTDTQYF.